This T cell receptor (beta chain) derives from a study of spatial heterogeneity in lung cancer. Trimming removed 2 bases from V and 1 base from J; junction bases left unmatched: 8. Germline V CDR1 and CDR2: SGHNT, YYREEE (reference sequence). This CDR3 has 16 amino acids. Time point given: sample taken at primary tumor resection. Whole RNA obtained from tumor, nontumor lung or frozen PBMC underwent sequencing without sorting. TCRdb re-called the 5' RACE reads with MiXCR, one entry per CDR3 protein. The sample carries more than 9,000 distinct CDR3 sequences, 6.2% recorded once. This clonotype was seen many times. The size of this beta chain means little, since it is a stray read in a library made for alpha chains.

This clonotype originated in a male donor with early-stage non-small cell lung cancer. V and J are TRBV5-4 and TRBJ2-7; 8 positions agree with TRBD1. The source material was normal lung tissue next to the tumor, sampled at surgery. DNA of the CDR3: TGTGCCAGCAGCTTCAAAGGCGGGACAGGATCCTACGAGCAGTACTTC. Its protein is CASSFKGGTGSYEQYF.